This TCR beta chain was captured by sequencing in a study of T-cell reconstitution after alpha-beta-depleted transplantation in children. A library of TCRbeta sequences, prepared with unique molecular identifiers, was generated. From the PCR reads, TCRdb called clonotypes with MiXCR, one entry per CDR3 protein. Of about 540,000 distinct CDR3 sequences listed, around 20% are singletons. V was clipped by 6 bases and J by 0 bases; unmatched bases: 5. This CDR3 has 15 residues. In germline, CDR1 is KGHSH, CDR2 LQKENI. Sequenced here: PBMCs from the stem cell graft donor, sampled from the stem cell graft. This sequence was found in a human donor who donated a stem cell graft to a child with acute lymphoblastic leukemia. The V gene is TRBV18, the J gene TRBJ1-3; TRBD1 matches at 7 bases. The CDR3 sequence is CASSGTASSGNTIYF. CDR3 bases: TGTGCCAGCTCCGGGACAGCGAGCTCTGGAAACACCATATATTTT.